One sample yielded the 13 T cell receptor beta chains listed below, sequenced in a study of cytomegalovirus exposure and HLA in healthy donors. The PCR used 60 Vbeta and 13 Jbeta primers. Assay: immunoSEQ multiplex PCR; the TCRdb copy retains only in-frame clones and omits some. The table has about 130,000 clones, 70% to 90% seen once. The sample taken for sequencing was PBMCs. The receptors derive from a boy between 10 and 17 years old in good health and CMV-seronegative.

The count of this clone is one. The DNA of the CDR3 is TGTGCCAGCAGTAACCGAGGGGCAGCGGGGAAAGCTTTCTTT. This gives the protein CASSNRGAAGKAFF. The V and J genes are TRBV6-5 and TRBJ1-1, with D perhaps matching TRBD1 (5 bases). The germline gives CDR1 MNHEY, CDR2 SVGAGI. Trimming cost V 5 bases and J 9 bases, with 19 bases left between them. This CDR3 contains 14 residues.

This sequence joins TRBV7-3 and TRBJ2-6; 7 nucleotides line up with TRBD2. The germline V gene encodes CDR1 SGHTA and CDR2 FQGTGA. V gave up 4 bases and J gave up 3 bases; unmatched junction bases: 12. This CDR3 has 18 residues. The CDR3 DNA reads as TGTGCCAGCAGCTCGAGGACTAGATGGGGCCTTGGGGCCAACGTCCTGACTTTC. This gives the protein CASSSRTRWGLGANVLTF.

In this sample, this clone turned up once. The chain employs TRBV7-2 and TRBJ1-1, with TRBD1 matching 11 bases. Per germline, CDR1 SGHTA and CDR2 FQGNSA. Trimming cost V 5 bases and J 4 bases; bases outside gene matches: 9. The CDR3 runs to 16 residues. In DNA form, the CDR3 reads TGTGCCAGCAGCCCAAGGGACAGGGGGAGGAGCACTGAAGCTTTCTTT. The encoded protein is CASSPRDRGRSTEAFF.

The chain uses TRBV29-1 and TRBJ1-1; 9 nucleotides line up with TRBD1. CDR3 length: 13 amino acids. Germline V CDR1 and CDR2: SQVTM, ANQGSEA. The trim removed 6 bases at V and 2 bases at J, leaving 4 bases unmatched. The CDR3 spells CSVLGQGNTEAFF. CDR3 nucleotides: TGCAGCGTCCTGGGACAGGGCAACACTGAAGCTTTCTTT.

The rearrangement joins TRBV7-2 to TRBJ1-2, with TRBD1 matching 7 bases. The germline CDR1 and CDR2 sequences are SGHTA and FQGNSA. With 2 bases clipped from V and 4 bases from J, the junction kept 10 bases outside the gene matches. The CDR3 consists of 16 residues. As DNA, the CDR3 is TGTGCCAGCAGCTTATCTCGACAGGGCGAAGGCTATGGCTACACCTTC. This sequence encodes CASSLSRQGEGYGYTF.

V usage is TRBV4-2 and J usage is TRBJ2-7; 13 bases fit TRBD2. The V and J ends lost 5 bases and 2 bases, in that order; junction bases with no gene match: 12. The CDR3 totals 18 residues. Germline CDR1 LGHNA, CDR2 YNFKEQ. CDR3 protein: CASSTPTSGGAIAYEQYF. The DNA for the CDR3 is TGTGCCAGCAGCACTCCCACTAGCGGGGGGGCGATTGCCTACGAGCAGTACTTC.

The chain combines TRBV13 with TRBJ1-1; TRBD1 might be the D (5 bases). Germline V gene sequence: CDR1 PRHDT, CDR2 FYEKMQ (reference sequence). CDR3 length equals 12 residues. Trimming removed 10 bases from V and 0 bases from J, with 9 bases in between. As DNA, the CDR3 is TGTGCCACCGCACAGGTGAACACTGAAGCTTTCTTT. It is translated as CATAQVNTEAFF.

In its sample, this clone was seen once. This sequence joins TRBV12-5 and TRBJ2-3; D perhaps matches TRBD2 (5 bases). The CDR3 contains 15 residues. Germline CDR1 reads LGHNT; CDR2 reads FRNRAP. Trimming took off 5 bases at V and 0 bases at J, with 12 bases between the two ends. The chain's CDR3 is CASGPRAASTDTQYF. The CDR3 DNA follows: TGTGCTAGTGGTCCCAGAGCGGCTAGCACAGATACGCAGTATTTT.

This rearrangement joins TRBV7-2 to TRBJ2-1, with a possible D match to TRBD1 (6 bases). Deletions cut 5 bases from V and 2 bases from J, with 10 bases between. Looked up from germline, CDR1 is SGHTA and CDR2 is FQGNSA. The CDR3 extends over 14 amino acids. The CDR3 loop is CASSPGQPYNEQFF. CDR3 nucleotide sequence: TGTGCCAGCAGCCCAGGACAGCCCTACAATGAGCAGTTCTTC.

CDR3 sequence: CASTSGKGAGQETQYF. The CDR3 nucleotides are TGTGCCAGCACCTCTGGTAAGGGGGCAGGGCAAGAGACCCAGTACTTC. This chain uses TRBV28 with TRBJ2-5; 7 bases map to TRBD1. This CDR3 spans 16 amino acids. CDR1 and CDR2 from the germline V gene are MDHEN and SYDVKM. V lost 7 bases, J lost 2 bases, and 13 bases stayed unmatched.

This clone was recorded only once. This chain uses TRBV6-1 with TRBJ2-7, with D maybe TRBD1 (5 bases). The CDR3 runs 14 residues. Looked up from germline, CDR1 is MNHNS and CDR2 is SASEGT. V lost 6 bases and J lost 3, with 15 bases in between. The CDR3 reads CASRVGPGIYEQYF. In DNA form, the CDR3 reads TGTGCCAGCAGGGTTGGGCCAGGGATCTACGAGCAGTACTTC.

There are a few counts of this clone. The chain couples TRBV7-9 to TRBJ1-2, with a tentative D call TRBD1 (5 bases). V gave up 5 bases and J gave up 8 bases, with 9 bases separating them. The CDR3 is 11 residues long. CDR1 is SEHNR and CDR2 is FQNEAQ in the germline V gene (reference sequence). The CDR3, as DNA: TGTGCCAGCAGCCCGACAGTCGGCTACACCTTC. This translates into CASSPTVGYTF.

The rearrangement joins TRBV4-3 to TRBJ2-3; TRBD2 matches 15 bases. V lost 6 bases to trimming and J lost 0 bases; unmatched junction nucleotides: 7. Per germline, CDR1 LGHNA and CDR2 YSLEER. The CDR3 runs 18 residues. Here the CDR3 DNA reads TGCGCCAGCAGTCCCGGGACTAGCGGGGGGAGGAGCACAGATACGCAGTATTTT. Protein: CASSPGTSGGRSTDTQYF.